This T cell receptor (beta chain) was sequenced in a study of T cell repertoires in cytomegalovirus infection. The overall study: CMV infection and matching HLA type were both indicated by public TCR beta signatures.

V was pared by 6 bases and J by 6 bases, with 8 bases of the junction left unmatched. CDR1 is MNHNS and CDR2 is SASEGT in the germline V gene. The CDR3 is made up of 14 amino acids. There are a few counts of this clonotype. Its antigen remains unidentified. TCRdb fed the reads into MiXCR, producing one record per CDR3 protein. Found here are roughly 350,000 distinct CDR3 sequences, about 35% of them singletons; the top ten hold approximately 15%. This clonotype was obtained from a human donor in good health (CMV status not recorded). Some clones in this sample may be carry-over from other donors' samples. This sequence joins TRBV6-1 and TRBJ2-7, with TRBD2 identical over 10 bases. This material consisted of cultured PBMCs, taken from culture after CMV antigen stimulation. This CDR3 reads CASRNLASGSEQYF. DNA of the CDR3: TGTGCCAGCAGGAATTTGGCTAGCGGGAGCGAGCAGTACTTC.